The 15 T cell receptor beta chains given below trace back to one sample, sequenced in a study of blood T cells in healthy people across ages. PCR was performed a second time for about 6 to 11 cycles using a sample-barcoded 5' primer and a J-beta primer mix. Using its own MiXCR run on the 5' RACE reads, TCRdb lists one record per CDR3 protein. The sample records 540,000 or so distinct CDR3 sequences, less than 25% being singletons. These data were likewise used in another study, on T cells of mothers and their children.

Sequencing was done on a sample of blood. These receptors all come from a boy aged 5-17 years in good health.

The rearrangement joins TRBV4-3 to TRBJ2-5; 9 nucleotides align to TRBD2. The DNA end is more similar to TRBJ2-1, so the J call may be wrong. Germline assignment: CDR1 LGHNA and CDR2 YSLEER. The CDR3 sequence is 15 residues long. CDR3 amino acids: CASSLSAGGGNEQFF. The CDR3 region has the DNA TGCGCCAGCAGCCTCTCTGCGGGAGGGGGTAATGAGCAGTTCTTC.

This clonotype was detected a few times. The chain has TRBV15 and TRBJ2-1; the D is unclear. Trimming pared 0 bases from V and 6 bases from J, leaving 6 bases between. Germline assignment: CDR1 LNHNV and CDR2 YYDKDF (reference sequence). The CDR3 is made up of 13 amino acids. CDR3 residues: CATSRDHTNEQFF. The DNA for the CDR3 is TGTGCCACCAGCAGAGATCATACCAATGAGCAGTTCTTC.

In DNA, the CDR3 is TGTGCCAGCAGCAAAACTAGCGGGGGGAGGTTTGAGCAGTTCTTC. Translation: CASSKTSGGRFEQFF. This chain links TRBV7-3 with TRBJ2-1; 12 bases are a match to TRBD2. Unmatched junction bases numbered 8, after V lost 5 bases and J lost 9 bases. The CDR3 is 15 residues long. Looked up from germline, CDR1 is SGHTA and CDR2 is FQGTGA.

The V and J genes are TRBV4-2 and TRBJ2-3; 8 positions agree with TRBD2. V lost 2 bases, J lost 2 bases, and 3 bases stayed unmatched. This CDR3 has 15 residues. CDR1 is LGHNA, CDR2 YNFKEQ, per germline. CDR3 sequence reads: CASSQLSGDTDTQYF. The CDR3 DNA follows: TGTGCCAGCAGCCAACTTAGCGGGGACACAGATACGCAGTATTTT.

This clonotype was observed a handful of times. The chain has TRBV28 and TRBJ1-2, with no clear D. The CDR3 totals 11 residues. The V gene's germline CDR1 is MDHEN and CDR2 SYDVKM. V gave up 5 bases and J gave up 6 bases, with 7 bases separating them. This chain's CDR3 is CASSGPDGYTF. CDR3 in DNA: TGTGCCAGCAGTGGGCCCGATGGCTACACCTTC.

This clonotype was seen ten or more times. The rearrangement joins TRBV29-1 to TRBJ1-2, with a tentative D call TRBD1 (6 bases). V gave up 4 bases and J gave up 7 bases, with 16 bases separating them. The CDR3 totals 13 residues. Germline lookup yields CDR1 SQVTM and CDR2 ANQGSEA. This chain's CDR3 is CSVAVLGASGYTF. The CDR3 DNA is TGCAGCGTTGCAGTTCTGGGGGCTAGTGGCTACACCTTC.

This clonotype was observed a handful of times. The chain carries TRBV12-3 or TRBV12-4 and TRBJ1-2, with 8 bases fitting TRBD1. J gave up 8 bases and V 4 bases, and 6 bases lay outside the gene matches. The CDR3 is 13 amino acids. The CDR3 DNA sequence: TGTGCCAGCAGTTCCACAGGGGGGGAGGGCTACACCTTC. This gives the protein CASSSTGGEGYTF.

Here the CDR3 reads CASSAPGARDTEAFF. In DNA form, the CDR3 reads TGTGCCAGCAGCGCCCCGGGAGCAAGGGACACTGAAGCTTTCTTT. The chain combines TRBV7-9 with TRBJ1-1; D gene unclear. Germline V CDR1 and CDR2: SEHNR, FQNEAQ (reference sequence). The CDR3 is 15 amino acids. The V end was cut by 5 bases, the J end by 3 bases, with 16 bases between.

The rearrangement joins TRBV20-1 to TRBJ2-1; a weak D match, TRBD2 (6 bases). Trimming removed 1 base at V and 6 bases at J, with 13 bases between. The CDR3 is made up of 14 amino acids. Looked up from germline, CDR1 is DFQATT and CDR2 is SNEGSKA (reference sequence). The CDR3 reads CSARASDFSNEQFF. The CDR3 DNA follows: TGCAGTGCTAGAGCTAGCGATTTTTCCAATGAGCAGTTCTTC.

This clonotype has just a few counts. The chain employs TRBV7-8 and TRBJ2-5; a weak D match, TRBD1 (6 bases). The CDR3 runs to 16 residues. In germline, CDR1 is SGHVS, CDR2 FQNEAQ. Deletions cut 2 bases from V and 4 bases from J, with 17 bases between. The CDR3 DNA reads as TGTGCCAGCAGCTTATGGGCCAACAGGGTTGGAGAGACCCAGTACTTC. The encoded protein is CASSLWANRVGETQYF. The full variable domain, rest sourced from reference TRBV7-8 and TRBJ2-5, is GAGVSQSPRYKVAKRGQDVALRCDPISGHVSLFWYQQALGQGPEFLTYFQNEAQLDKSGLPSDRFFAERPEGSVSTLKIQRTQQEDSAVYLCASSLWANRVGETQYFGPGTRLLVL.

The genes are TRBV28 and TRBJ1-4, with TRBD1 as a possible D gene (6 bases). Germline CDR1 and CDR2: MDHEN and SYDVKM. CDR3 length equals 15 residues. V lost 3 bases and J 10 bases, leaving 18 bases between the germline ends. DNA of the CDR3: TGTGCCAGCAGTTTGGCCGGGGGCGAGGAAGGAAAACTGTTTTTT. Translated, it gives CASSLAGGEEGKLFF.

This clonotype has only a few counts. This chain connects TRBV5-6 to TRBJ2-5, with TRBD2 matching over 12 bases. After removal of 4 bases from V and 4 bases from J, the junction contained 11 bases not matched to a gene. The CDR3 loop spans 17 amino acids. In germline, CDR1 is SGHDT, CDR2 YYEEEE. As DNA, the CDR3 is TGTGCCAGCAGCCTTTACCGACTAGCGGGAGAGGGAGAGACCCAGTACTTC. It is translated as CASSLYRLAGEGETQYF. The full variable domain, rest sourced from reference TRBV5-6 and TRBJ2-5, is DAGVTQSPTHLIKTRGQQVTLRCSPKSGHDTVSWYQQALGQGPQFIFQYYEEEERQRGNFPDRFSGHQFPNYSSELNVNALLLGDSALYLCASSLYRLAGEGETQYFGPGTRLLVL.

The rearrangement uses TRBV27 and TRBJ2-5, with 11 bases that match TRBD1. Germline CDR1 is MNHEY and CDR2 is SMNVEV (reference sequence). The CDR3 is 16 amino acids. Trimming cost V 5 bases and J 2 bases; bases outside gene matches: 7. DNA of the CDR3: TGTGCCAGCAGTCGCGGGACAGGGGGATCTCAAGAGACCCAGTACTTC. It specifies CASSRGTGGSQETQYF.

The rearrangement joins TRBV6-2 or TRBV6-3 to TRBJ1-1, with unresolved D. The CDR3 runs 14 residues. The ends were cut back, 6 bases at V and 1 base at J, with 12 bases in the middle. The germline V gene encodes CDR1 MNHEY and CDR2 SVGEGT. The CDR3 protein is CASRDPPGNTEAFF. In DNA form, the CDR3 reads TGTGCCAGCAGAGACCCCCCGGGGAACACTGAAGCTTTCTTT.

This clonotype was seen a handful of times. Germline is not matched at one junction end, which may reflect a read error. This chain uses TRBV4-1 with TRBJ1-4; no firm D call. The CDR3 is made up of 14 amino acids. Germline V gene lookup returns CDR1 MGHRA and CDR2 YSYEKL. CDR3: CASSPPATNEKLLF. The CDR3, as DNA: TGCGCCAGCAGCCCCCCTGCAACTAATGAAAAACTGCTTTTT.